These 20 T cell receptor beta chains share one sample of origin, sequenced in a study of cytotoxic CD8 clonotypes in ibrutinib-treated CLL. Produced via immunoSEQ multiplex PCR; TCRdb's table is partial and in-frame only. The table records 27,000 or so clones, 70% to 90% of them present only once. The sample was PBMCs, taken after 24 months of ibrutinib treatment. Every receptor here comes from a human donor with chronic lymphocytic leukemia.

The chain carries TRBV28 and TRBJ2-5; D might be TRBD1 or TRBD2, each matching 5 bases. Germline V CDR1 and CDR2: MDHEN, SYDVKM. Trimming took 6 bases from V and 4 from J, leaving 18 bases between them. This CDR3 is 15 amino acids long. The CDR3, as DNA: TGTGCCAGCAGCCCTGGTGCCGGGACGGGAGAGACCCAGTACTTC. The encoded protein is CASSPGAGTGETQYF.

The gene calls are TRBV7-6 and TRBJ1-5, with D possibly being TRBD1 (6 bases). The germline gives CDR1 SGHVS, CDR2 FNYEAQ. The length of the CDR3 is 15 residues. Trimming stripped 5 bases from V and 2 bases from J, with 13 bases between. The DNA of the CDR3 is TGTGCCAGCAGCCCCCGAACAGGGCGCAATCAGCCCCAGCATTTT. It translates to CASSPRTGRNQPQHF.

CDR3 sequence reads: CASSLLGGVGSYNEQFF. DNA for the CDR3: TGTGCCAGCAGCTTGTTGGGCGGGGTTGGCTCCTACAATGAGCAGTTCTTC. The chain combines TRBV5-6 with TRBJ2-1, with D perhaps matching TRBD2 (6 bases). The CDR3 extends over 17 amino acids. Germline CDR1 reads SGHDT; CDR2 reads YYEEEE. With 1 base removed from V and 0 bases from J, the gap between germline ends came to 14 bases.

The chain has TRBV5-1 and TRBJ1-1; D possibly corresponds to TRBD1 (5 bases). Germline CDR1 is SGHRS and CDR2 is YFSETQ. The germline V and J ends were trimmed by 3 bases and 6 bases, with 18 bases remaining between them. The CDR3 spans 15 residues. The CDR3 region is CASSSTGNQGSEAFF. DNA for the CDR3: TGCGCCAGCAGCTCGACTGGAAATCAGGGTTCTGAAGCTTTCTTT.

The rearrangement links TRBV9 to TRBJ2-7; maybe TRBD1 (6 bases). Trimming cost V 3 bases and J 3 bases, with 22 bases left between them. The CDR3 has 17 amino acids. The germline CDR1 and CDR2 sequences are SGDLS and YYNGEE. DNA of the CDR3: TGTGCCAGCAGCGCCCCCCAACAGGGACCCGTTTACTACGAGCAGTACTTC. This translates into CASSAPQQGPVYYEQYF.

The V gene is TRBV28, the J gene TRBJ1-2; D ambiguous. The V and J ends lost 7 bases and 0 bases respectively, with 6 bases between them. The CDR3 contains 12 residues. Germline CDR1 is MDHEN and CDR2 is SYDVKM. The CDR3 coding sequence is TGTGCCAGCATCAACGCTAACTATGGCTACACCTTC. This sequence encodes CASINANYGYTF.

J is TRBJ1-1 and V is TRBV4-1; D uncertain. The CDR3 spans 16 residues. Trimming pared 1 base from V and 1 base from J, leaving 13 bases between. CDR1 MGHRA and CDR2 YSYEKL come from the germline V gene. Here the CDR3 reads CASSQVLSLQNTEAFF. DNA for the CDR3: TGCGCCAGCAGCCAAGTCCTCTCCCTTCAGAACACTGAAGCTTTCTTT.

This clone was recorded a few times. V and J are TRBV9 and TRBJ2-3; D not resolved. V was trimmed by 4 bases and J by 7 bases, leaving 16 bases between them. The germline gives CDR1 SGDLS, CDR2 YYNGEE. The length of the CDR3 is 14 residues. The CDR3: CASSSMTAPNTQYF. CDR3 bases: TGTGCCAGCAGCTCCATGACGGCCCCAAATACGCAGTATTTT.

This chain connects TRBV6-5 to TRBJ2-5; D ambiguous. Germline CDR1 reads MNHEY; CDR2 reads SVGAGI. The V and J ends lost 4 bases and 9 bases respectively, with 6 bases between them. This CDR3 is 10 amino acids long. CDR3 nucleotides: TGTGCCAGCAGTTTTTACCCCCAGTACTTC. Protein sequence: CASSFYPQYF.

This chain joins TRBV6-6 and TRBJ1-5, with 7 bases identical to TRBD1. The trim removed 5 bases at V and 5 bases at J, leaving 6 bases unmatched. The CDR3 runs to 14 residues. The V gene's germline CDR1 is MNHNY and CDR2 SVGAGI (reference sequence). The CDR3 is CASSPTTGDQPQHF. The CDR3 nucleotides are TGTGCCAGCAGTCCTACTACAGGGGATCAGCCCCAGCATTTT.

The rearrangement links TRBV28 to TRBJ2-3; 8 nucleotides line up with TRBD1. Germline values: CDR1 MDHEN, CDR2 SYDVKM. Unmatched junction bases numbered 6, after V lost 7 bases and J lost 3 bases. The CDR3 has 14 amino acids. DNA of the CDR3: TGTGCCAGCATATCCGGACAGGGAACAGATACGCAGTATTTT. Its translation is CASISGQGTDTQYF.

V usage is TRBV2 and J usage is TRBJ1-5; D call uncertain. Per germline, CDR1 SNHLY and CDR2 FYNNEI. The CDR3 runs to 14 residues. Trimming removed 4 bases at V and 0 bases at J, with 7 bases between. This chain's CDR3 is CASSVVDSNQPQHF. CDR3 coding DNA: TGTGCCAGCAGTGTAGTGGATAGCAATCAGCCCCAGCATTTT.

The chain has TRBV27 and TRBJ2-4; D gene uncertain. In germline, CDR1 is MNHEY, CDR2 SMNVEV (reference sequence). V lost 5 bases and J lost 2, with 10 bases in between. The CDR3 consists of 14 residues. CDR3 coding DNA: TGTGCCAGCAGTAACACGGGTACCAAAAACATTCAGTACTTC. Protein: CASSNTGTKNIQYF.

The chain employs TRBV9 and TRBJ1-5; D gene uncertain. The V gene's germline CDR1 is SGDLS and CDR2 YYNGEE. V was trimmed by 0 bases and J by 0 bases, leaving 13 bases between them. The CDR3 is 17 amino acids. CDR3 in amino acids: CASSVGASAYSNQPQHF. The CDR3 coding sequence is TGTGCCAGCAGCGTAGGGGCGTCAGCATATAGCAATCAGCCCCAGCATTTT.

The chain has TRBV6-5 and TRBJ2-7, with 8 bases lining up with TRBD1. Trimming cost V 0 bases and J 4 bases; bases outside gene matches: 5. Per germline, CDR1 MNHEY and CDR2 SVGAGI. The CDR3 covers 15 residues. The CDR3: CASSYSLDRGYEQYF. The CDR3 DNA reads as TGTGCCAGCAGTTACTCGCTTGACAGGGGATACGAGCAGTACTTC.

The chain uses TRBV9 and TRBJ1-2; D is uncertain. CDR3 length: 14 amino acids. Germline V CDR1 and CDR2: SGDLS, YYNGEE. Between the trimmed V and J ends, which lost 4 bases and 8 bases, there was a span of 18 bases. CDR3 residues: CASSPRHVLGGYTF. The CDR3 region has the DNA TGTGCCAGCAGCCCCCGACACGTCTTGGGGGGCTACACCTTC.

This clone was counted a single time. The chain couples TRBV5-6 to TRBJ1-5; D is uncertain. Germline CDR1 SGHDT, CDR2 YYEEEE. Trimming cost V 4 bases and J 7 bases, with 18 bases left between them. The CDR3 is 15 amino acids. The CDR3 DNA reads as TGTGCCAGCAGCCGGGGTCATGGAAGGGTCCAGCCCCAGCATTTT. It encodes CASSRGHGRVQPQHF.

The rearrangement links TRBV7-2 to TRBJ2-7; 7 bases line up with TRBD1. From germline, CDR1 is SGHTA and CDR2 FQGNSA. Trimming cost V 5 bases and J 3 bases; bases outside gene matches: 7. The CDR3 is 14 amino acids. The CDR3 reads CASSLNRGGYEQYF. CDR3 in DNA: TGTGCCAGCAGCCTTAACAGGGGTGGCTACGAGCAGTACTTC.

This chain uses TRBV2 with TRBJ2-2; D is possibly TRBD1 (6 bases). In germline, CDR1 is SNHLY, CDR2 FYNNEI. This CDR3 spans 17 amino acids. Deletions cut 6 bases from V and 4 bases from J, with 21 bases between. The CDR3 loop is CASSPAGATFSTGELFF. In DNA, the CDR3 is TGTGCCAGCAGCCCCGCAGGGGCGACTTTCTCCACCGGGGAGCTGTTTTTT. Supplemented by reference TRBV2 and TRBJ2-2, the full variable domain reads EPEVTQTPSHQVTQMGQEVILRCVPISNHLYFYWYRQILGQKVEFLVSFYNNEISEKSEIFDDQFSVERPDGSNFTLKIRSTKLEDSAMYFCASSPAGATFSTGELFFGEGSRLTVL.

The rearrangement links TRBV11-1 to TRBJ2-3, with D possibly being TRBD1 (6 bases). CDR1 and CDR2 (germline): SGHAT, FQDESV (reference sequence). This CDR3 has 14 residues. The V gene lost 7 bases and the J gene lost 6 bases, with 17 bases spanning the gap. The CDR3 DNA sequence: TGTGCCAGCAACCGGGACATTACCACCGATACGCAGTATTTT. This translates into CASNRDITTDTQYF.